The 12 T cell receptor beta chains below all came from one sample that was sequenced in a study of patients and donors after allogeneic stem cell transplantation (dated by TCRdb to the early 2020s). The library was made by RT-PCR. Sequencer: NextSeq 550. Using fastp at Q25 and MiXCR, TCRdb reprocessed the public reads and kept productive beta chains. Entries that share a CDR3 protein sequence are merged under the most common genes and DNA. The sample data list about 150,000 distinct CDR3 sequences, and 20% to 25% of these were observed just once. Of the sample, roughly 25% is held by the ten largest clones. Sequencing was performed on blood, either unsorted or a sorted T cell fraction (not recorded which). The receptors come from a human donor who was either an allogeneic HSCT recipient or a stem cell or donor lymphocyte infusion donor (not recorded which). It is not recorded whose cells these are; they may come from a transplant donor.

This chain connects TRBV11-1 to TRBJ2-5; no firm D call. Between the trimmed V and J ends, which lost 5 bases and 6 bases, there was a span of 7 bases. Germline V CDR1 and CDR2: SGHAT, FQDESV (reference sequence). The CDR3 contains 11 residues. The CDR3 coding sequence is TGTGCCAGCAGCCCACTGAAGACCCAGTACTTC. Its protein is CASSPLKTQYF.

This clonotype was observed a handful of times. The CDR3 loop is CSARGLTYEQYF. The CDR3 nucleotides are TGCAGTGCTAGAGGGTTGACCTACGAGCAGTACTTC. The chain has TRBV20-1 and TRBJ2-7; no clear D. This CDR3 has 12 residues. The germline CDR1 and CDR2 sequences are DFQATT and SNEGSKA (reference sequence). V was pared by 1 base and J by 2 bases, with 6 bases between.

The rearrangement links TRBV7-2 to TRBJ2-3; TRBD1 is a possible D gene (6 bases). The CDR3 is 13 residues long. The V gene lost 8 bases and the J gene lost 2 bases, with 11 bases spanning the gap. Germline-derived CDR1 and CDR2 are SGHTA and FQGNSA. The DNA of the CDR3 is TGTGCCAGCTCCGGACAGCTCACAGATACGCAGTATTTT. Protein: CASSGQLTDTQYF.

The sample holds a few counts of this clonotype. V is TRBV12-3 or TRBV12-4 and J is TRBJ2-3; tentative D call: TRBD1 (7 bases). The V end was cut by 5 bases, the J end by 4 bases, with 19 bases between. CDR3 size: 16 residues. As DNA, the CDR3 is TGTGCCAGCAGTCAGACTGCGGGACAGCCCTCAGATACGCAGTATTTT. It specifies CASSQTAGQPSDTQYF.

The V and J genes are TRBV7-2 and TRBJ2-1; 11 nucleotides align to TRBD2. The V gene end was trimmed by 5 bases and the J gene end by 7 bases; junction bases not matched to a gene: 4. The CDR3 sequence is 14 residues long. From germline, CDR1 is SGHTA and CDR2 FQGNSA. CDR3 sequence reads: CASSPRLAGNEQFF. The CDR3, as DNA: TGTGCCAGCAGCCCTCGACTAGCGGGGAATGAGCAGTTCTTC.

The chain links TRBV5-5 to TRBJ2-1, with 12 bases lining up with TRBD2. CDR1 is SGHKS and CDR2 is YYEKEE in the germline V gene (reference sequence). CDR3 length: 14 amino acids. Trimming removed 6 bases from V and 4 bases from J; junction bases left unmatched: 2. The CDR3: CASTLAGGYNEQFF. The DNA for the CDR3 is TGTGCCAGCACCCTAGCGGGAGGGTACAATGAGCAGTTCTTC.

This clonotype was seen more than once but under ten times. The chain uses TRBV3-1 and TRBJ1-1; D is undetermined. Germline V gene data show CDR1 as LGHDT and CDR2 as YNNKEL (reference sequence). The CDR3 consists of 16 residues. Trimming stripped 1 base from V and 0 bases from J, with 12 bases between. The DNA of the CDR3 is TGTGCCAGCAGCCAAGTTTTAGGAGGATTGAACACTGAAGCTTTCTTT. This translates into CASSQVLGGLNTEAFF.

There are a few counts of this clonotype. The chain combines TRBV14 with TRBJ1-1, with D possibly matching TRBD1 (6 bases). Germline lookup yields CDR1 SGHDN and CDR2 FVKESK. V was shortened by 0 bases and J by 4 bases, with 18 bases between the two germline ends. This CDR3 contains 17 residues. CDR3 coding DNA: TGTGCCAGCAGCCAAGATCGTACAGGGAGGGCGTTCACTGAAGCTTTCTTT. It is translated as CASSQDRTGRAFTEAFF.

The chain links TRBV30 to TRBJ2-5; D may be TRBD2 (5 bases). CDR3 length: 12 residues. The V gene's germline CDR1 is GTSNPN and CDR2 SVGIG (reference sequence). The germline V and J ends were trimmed by 0 bases and 4 bases, with 6 bases remaining between them. CDR3 coding DNA: TGTGCCTGGAGTGTACTAGGAGAGACCCAGTACTTC. The encoded protein is CAWSVLGETQYF.

The V and J genes are TRBV5-1 and TRBJ2-1, with 8 bases lining up with TRBD2. Trimming cost V 5 bases and J 6 bases; bases outside gene matches: 10. This CDR3 spans 15 amino acids. Germline V gene data show CDR1 as SGHRS and CDR2 as YFSETQ. This chain's CDR3 is CASSEWAGGPNEQFF. The CDR3 nucleotides read TGCGCCAGCAGTGAGTGGGCGGGGGGACCCAATGAGCAGTTCTTC.

The chain carries TRBV3-1 and TRBJ2-7; 9 bases line up with TRBD1. Germline loops: CDR1 LGHDT, CDR2 YNNKEL (reference sequence). The CDR3 covers 14 residues. Germline trimming cut 0 bases from V and 5 bases from J; bases unmatched to any gene: 2. The CDR3 region has the DNA TGTGCCAGCAGCCAAGATTGGGACAGGGACGAGCAGTACTTC. It is translated as CASSQDWDRDEQYF.

This clonotype has a count of ten or more. CDR3: CASSSTGIRAEKLFF. The CDR3 bases are TGCGCCAGCAGCTCCACAGGGATTAGGGCTGAAAAACTGTTTTTT. The chain joins TRBV5-1 to TRBJ1-4, with a tentative D call TRBD1 (6 bases). The CDR3 sequence is 15 residues long. Germline V gives CDR1 SGHRS, CDR2 YFSETQ. V shed 3 bases and J shed 7 bases, with 16 bases lying between them.